This is a list of T cell receptor beta chains from one sample in a study of T cell responses to AZD1222 COVID-19 vaccine. Profiling relied on immunoSEQ multiplex PCR, and the TCRdb table lists in-frame clones only, not all of them. The sample yields 130,000 to 150,000 clones, under 95% seen once. Source: peripheral blood, taken on day 0 of AZD1222 vaccination. Receptors originate from an adult in good health. Both conserved end residues are part of each CDR3. The D gene is left open where the match is weak. Clone size is shown for a subset of rows, as once, few, many or a class of expanded clone.

j_call: TRBJ2-2
clone_size: .
d_call: .
cdr3_length: 14
v_call: TRBV7-9
cdr3_nt: TGTGCCAGCAGTCGTACAGAGTCGGCGGGGGAGCTGTTTTTT
cdr3_aa: CASSRTESAGELFF

j_call: TRBJ2-5
clone_size: .
d_call: TRBD2
cdr3_length: 15
v_call: TRBV5-4
cdr3_nt: TGTGCCAGCAGCTTGACGGGGGGGACTCAAGAGACCCAGTACTTC
cdr3_aa: CASSLTGGTQETQYF

j_call: TRBJ2-1
clone_size: few
d_call: .
cdr3_length: 16
v_call: TRBV7-3
cdr3_nt: TGTGCCAGCAGCTTATGGGCAGGGAAAGGGTACAATGAGCAGTTCTTC
cdr3_aa: CASSLWAGKGYNEQFF

j_call: TRBJ2-7
clone_size: .
d_call: TRBD1
cdr3_length: 15
v_call: TRBV5-1
cdr3_nt: TGCGCCAGCAGCCTCGGAACAGGGGGGAGTTACGAGCAGTACTTC
cdr3_aa: CASSLGTGGSYEQYF

j_call: TRBJ1-2
clone_size: .
d_call: .
cdr3_length: 12
v_call: TRBV11-2
cdr3_nt: TGTGCCAGCAGCTGGGGGGGCTCCGGCTACACCTTC
cdr3_aa: CASSWGGSGYTF

j_call: TRBJ1-5
clone_size: .
d_call: .
cdr3_length: 14
v_call: TRBV6-1
cdr3_nt: TGTGCCAGCAGTGAAGGGCGGGGGAGGATCCCCCAGCATTTT
cdr3_aa: CASSEGRGRIPQHF

j_call: TRBJ1-6
clone_size: .
d_call: .
cdr3_length: 19
v_call: TRBV7-6
cdr3_nt: TGTGCCAGCAGCCTCCGCCCTTCCCTTGGGGGATCCCGAAATTCACCCCTCCACTTT
cdr3_aa: CASSLRPSLGGSRNSPLHF

j_call: TRBJ1-1
clone_size: .
d_call: .
cdr3_length: 11
v_call: TRBV20-1
cdr3_nt: TGCAGTGCTAGAAGCGGCACTGAAGCTTTCTTT
cdr3_aa: CSARSGTEAFF

j_call: TRBJ2-1
clone_size: .
d_call: TRBD2
cdr3_length: 16
v_call: TRBV10-3
cdr3_nt: TGTGCCATCAGTGGTACGACTAGCGGGTTTTACAATGAGCAGTTCTTC
cdr3_aa: CAISGTTSGFYNEQFF

j_call: TRBJ2-5
clone_size: .
d_call: .
cdr3_length: 14
v_call: TRBV10-1
cdr3_nt: TGCGCCAGCAGTGAGTCGATACTACAAGAGACCCAGTACTTC
cdr3_aa: CASSESILQETQYF

j_call: TRBJ2-3
clone_size: .
d_call: TRBD1
cdr3_length: 15
v_call: TRBV9
cdr3_nt: TGTGCCAGCAGCGTAGGGGGACAGTTCACAGATACGCAGTATTTT
cdr3_aa: CASSVGGQFTDTQYF

j_call: TRBJ2-7
clone_size: .
d_call: TRBD2
cdr3_length: 16
v_call: TRBV6-5
cdr3_nt: TGTGCCAGCAGTTACTCAGCTAGCGGGGGGCGTTACGAGCAGTACTTC
cdr3_aa: CASSYSASGGRYEQYF

j_call: TRBJ2-7
clone_size: .
d_call: .
cdr3_length: 12
v_call: TRBV3-1/TRBV3-2
cdr3_nt: TGTGCCAGCAGCCAACAGGGCTACGAGCAGTACTTC
cdr3_aa: CASSQQGYEQYF

j_call: TRBJ1-1
clone_size: .
d_call: .
cdr3_length: 13
v_call: TRBV19
cdr3_nt: TGTGCCAGTAGTATTAGACGGGACACTGAAGCTTTCTTT
cdr3_aa: CASSIRRDTEAFF

j_call: TRBJ1-2
clone_size: .
d_call: .
cdr3_length: 16
v_call: TRBV5-1
cdr3_nt: TGCGCCAGCAGCTTGGGCAGAGGGGCAGTTAACTATGGCTACACCTTC
cdr3_aa: CASSLGRGAVNYGYTF

j_call: TRBJ1-2
clone_size: once
d_call: TRBD1
cdr3_length: 15
v_call: TRBV9
cdr3_nt: TGTGCCAGCAGCGTAGACAGGGGTCCATTCTATGGCTACACCTTC
cdr3_aa: CASSVDRGPFYGYTF

j_call: TRBJ1-5
clone_size: .
d_call: .
cdr3_length: 13
v_call: TRBV27
cdr3_nt: TGTGCCAGCAGTAGACAAAGCTATCAGCCCCAGCATTTT
cdr3_aa: CASSRQSYQPQHF

j_call: TRBJ1-4
clone_size: .
d_call: .
cdr3_length: 16
v_call: TRBV18
cdr3_nt: TGTGCCAGCTCACGATCCCCAGGGGCTAGGGATGAAAAACTGTTTTTT
cdr3_aa: CASSRSPGARDEKLFF

j_call: TRBJ1-1
clone_size: .
d_call: .
cdr3_length: 14
v_call: TRBV9
cdr3_nt: TGTGCCAGCAGCGTAGGGAGTGAGAACACTGAAGCTTTCTTT
cdr3_aa: CASSVGSENTEAFF

j_call: TRBJ1-1
clone_size: .
d_call: .
cdr3_length: 15
v_call: TRBV6-5
cdr3_nt: TGTGCCAGCAGTTACGACCTCCAGGTGTCCACTGAAGCTTTCTTT
cdr3_aa: CASSYDLQVSTEAFF

j_call: TRBJ2-7
clone_size: .
d_call: TRBD1
cdr3_length: 16
v_call: TRBV4-2
cdr3_nt: TGTGCCAGCAGCCAACAGTCAGGGACAGGGGGCTACGAGCAGTACTTC
cdr3_aa: CASSQQSGTGGYEQYF

j_call: TRBJ1-1
clone_size: .
d_call: .
cdr3_length: 12
v_call: TRBV12-3/TRBV12-4
cdr3_nt: TGTGCCAGCAATTTCGGGGACCGAGAGGCTTTCTTT
cdr3_aa: CASNFGDREAFF

j_call: TRBJ2-1
clone_size: .
d_call: TRBD1
cdr3_length: 14
v_call: TRBV6-2/TRBV6-3
cdr3_nt: TGTGCCAGCAGTCCCGGGACAGCTTACAGAGAGCAGTTCTTC
cdr3_aa: CASSPGTAYREQFF

j_call: TRBJ2-1
clone_size: .
d_call: .
cdr3_length: 13
v_call: TRBV14
cdr3_nt: TGTGCCAGCAGCCAGGTTATTAGGAATGAGCAGTTCTTC
cdr3_aa: CASSQVIRNEQFF

j_call: TRBJ1-1
clone_size: few
d_call: .
cdr3_length: 13
v_call: TRBV9
cdr3_nt: TGTGCCAGCAGCGCTGTCGATTCGAGTGAAGCTTTCTTT
cdr3_aa: CASSAVDSSEAFF

j_call: TRBJ2-1
clone_size: .
d_call: TRBD1
cdr3_length: 14
v_call: TRBV3-1/TRBV3-2
cdr3_nt: TGTGCCAGCAGCTACAAACAGGGGGGAAATGAGCAGTTCTTC
cdr3_aa: CASSYKQGGNEQFF

j_call: TRBJ1-1
clone_size: .
d_call: .
cdr3_length: 14
v_call: TRBV5-8
cdr3_nt: TGTGCCAGCCGCGAGGTAAGACTGACAACTGAAGCTTTCTTT
cdr3_aa: CASREVRLTTEAFF

j_call: TRBJ2-1
clone_size: .
d_call: .
cdr3_length: 14
v_call: TRBV10-2
cdr3_nt: TGCGCCAGCAGTGATATAGAGACTACCAGTTGGCAGTTCTTC
cdr3_aa: CASSDIETTSWQFF

j_call: TRBJ1-4
clone_size: once
d_call: .
cdr3_length: 15
v_call: TRBV6-5
cdr3_nt: TGTGCCAGCAGGGGTGTTGGGGTAACTAATGAAAAACTGTTTTTT
cdr3_aa: CASRGVGVTNEKLFF

j_call: TRBJ1-1
clone_size: .
d_call: TRBD1
cdr3_length: 15
v_call: TRBV27
cdr3_nt: TGTGCCAGCAGTTCCTGGACAGGACTGAACACTGAAGCTTTCTTT
cdr3_aa: CASSSWTGLNTEAFF

j_call: TRBJ2-2
clone_size: .
d_call: TRBD2
cdr3_length: 15
v_call: TRBV7-9
cdr3_nt: TGTGCCAGCAGACCCACTAGCGGGGCCACCGGGGAGCTGTTTTTT
cdr3_aa: CASRPTSGATGELFF

j_call: TRBJ2-3
clone_size: .
d_call: TRBD2
cdr3_length: 15
v_call: TRBV3-1/TRBV3-2
cdr3_nt: TGTGCCAGCAAATTGGCGGGGGGCCTCACAGATACGCAGTATTTT
cdr3_aa: CASKLAGGLTDTQYF

j_call: TRBJ2-1
clone_size: .
d_call: .
cdr3_length: 15
v_call: TRBV6-1
cdr3_nt: TGTGCCAGCAGTGAATTTGCGGGCCCAGACAATGAGCAGTTCTTC
cdr3_aa: CASSEFAGPDNEQFF

j_call: TRBJ2-3
clone_size: .
d_call: .
cdr3_length: 16
v_call: TRBV11-1
cdr3_nt: TGTGCCAGCAGCTTATGGGCAGGAGAATACACAGATACGCAGTATTTT
cdr3_aa: CASSLWAGEYTDTQYF

j_call: TRBJ2-1
clone_size: once
d_call: TRBD2
cdr3_length: 16
v_call: TRBV24-1
cdr3_nt: TGTGCCACCAGTGATAGGACTAGCGGGAGGGCCTCGGGTCAGTTCTTC
cdr3_aa: CATSDRTSGRASGQFF

j_call: TRBJ1-6
clone_size: .
d_call: .
cdr3_length: 14
v_call: TRBV9
cdr3_nt: TGTGCCAGCAGCGTAGAATCAGTAAATTCACCCCTCCACTTT
cdr3_aa: CASSVESVNSPLHF

j_call: TRBJ1-1
clone_size: .
d_call: TRBD1
cdr3_length: 15
v_call: TRBV18
cdr3_nt: TGTGCCAGCTCAGACCTGACAGGGGGTAACACTGAAGCTTTCTTT
cdr3_aa: CASSDLTGGNTEAFF

j_call: TRBJ1-5
clone_size: .
d_call: .
cdr3_length: 16
v_call: TRBV19
cdr3_nt: TGTGCCAGTAGTATGGCAGGATTAAATAGCAATCAGCCCCAGCATTTT
cdr3_aa: CASSMAGLNSNQPQHF

j_call: TRBJ1-1
clone_size: .
d_call: TRBD1
cdr3_length: 15
v_call: TRBV6-5
cdr3_nt: TGTGCCAGCAGCCCCACCGGACAGGGCAACACTGAAGCTTTCTTT
cdr3_aa: CASSPTGQGNTEAFF